The 32 T cell receptor beta chains reported below all come from one sample, sequenced in a study of metastatic and nonmetastatic thyroid tumors (TCRdb year 2020). None of the patients had been given any treatment before thyroid surgery. The library was built by means of PCR. The instrument given in TCRdb is Illumina HiSeq 4000. TCRdb passed the public sequencing reads through fastp at Q25 and MiXCR, retaining productive beta sequences. In all, the sample holds under 30,000 clones, and more than 20% of those were seen once. 2% to 3% of the sample is held by the ten biggest clonotypes. The sequenced sample consisted of blood. All receptors derive from a female donor with papillary thyroid cancer or a benign thyroid nodule (not recorded which). Some clones in this sample may be carry-over from other donors' samples.

This clone is medium-sized (0.01 to 0.1%) within its sample. V is TRBV24-1 and J is TRBJ2-1; 7 bases line up with TRBD1. With 1 base clipped from V and 4 bases from J, the junction kept 6 bases outside the gene matches. The CDR3 totals 16 residues. CDR1 and CDR2 from the germline V gene are KGHDR and SFDVKD. Written as DNA, the CDR3 is TGTGCCACCAGTGATTTCCGACAGGGCTCATACAATGAGCAGTTCTTC. It specifies CATSDFRQGSYNEQFF.

In this sample, this clone is medium-sized. The CDR3 protein is CASSLALSGSEQYF. CDR3 sequence (DNA): TGCGCCAGCAGCTTGGCCCTTAGCGGGAGCGAGCAGTACTTC. The V call is TRBV5-1, the J call TRBJ2-7, with 9 nucleotides matching TRBD2. The CDR3 totals 14 residues. Germline V CDR1 and CDR2: SGHRS, YFSETQ. Trimming took 0 bases from V and 6 from J; bases not matched to a gene: 4.

This clone was seen at least ten times. A single base separates this from a much larger clone, so it may be a read error. The chain combines TRBV10-3 with TRBJ2-1; D not certain. The CDR3 length is 14 residues. Germline V CDR1 and CDR2: ENHRY, SYGVKD. The CDR3 nucleotides are TGTACCATCAATAGCCCTAGCTCCTACAATGAGCAGTTCTTC. Translating it yields CTINSPSSYNEQFF.

The chain recombines TRBV18 with TRBJ1-1; D not certain. Between the trimmed V and J ends, which lost 0 bases and 5 bases, there was a span of 10 bases. The CDR3 is 14 residues long. Germline lookup yields CDR1 KGHSH and CDR2 LQKENI. The CDR3 region has the DNA TGTGCCAGCTCACCACCGGAGAGGCGGACTGAAGCTTTCTTT. Amino acids: CASSPPERRTEAFF.

This clone was recorded many times. The V gene is TRBV29-1, the J gene TRBJ1-3; no definite D call. The germline V gene has CDR1 SQVTM and CDR2 ANQGSEA. The CDR3 runs to 13 residues. V was pared by 4 bases and J by 9 bases, with 16 bases between. In DNA, the CDR3 is TGCAGCGTTGGACTGGACGCAAGTGGCACCATATATTTT. Its translation: CSVGLDASGTIYF.

The chain recombines TRBV24-1 with TRBJ2-1, with D perhaps matching TRBD2 (6 bases). CDR1 and CDR2 from the germline V gene are KGHDR and SFDVKD. Deletions cut 5 bases from V and 0 bases from J, with 7 bases between. This CDR3 spans 14 amino acids. CDR3 coding DNA: TGTGCCACCAGTGCCGGGGGCTCCTACAATGAGCAGTTCTTC. The encoded protein is CATSAGGSYNEQFF.

This chain connects TRBV11-2 to TRBJ2-6; 8 nucleotides align to TRBD2. The germline gives CDR1 SGHAT, CDR2 FQNNGV. Trimming cost V 4 bases and J 1 base; bases outside gene matches: 3. CDR3 length: 16 residues. The CDR3 DNA reads TGTGCCAGCAGCTCGACGGGAGGGTCTGGGGCCAACGTCCTGACTTTC. Protein sequence: CASSSTGGSGANVLTF.

This clone was counted many times. As DNA, the CDR3 is TGTGCCAGCAAGAAAAGGGGAGGCGAAGAGACCCAGTACTTC. Translation: CASKKRGGEETQYF. This chain links TRBV2 with TRBJ2-5; possibly TRBD2 for D (6 bases). V was pared by 7 bases and J by 3 bases, with 15 bases between. The CDR3 runs to 14 residues. Germline lookup yields CDR1 SNHLY and CDR2 FYNNEI.

Ten or more counts support this clone. The chain has TRBV6-1 and TRBJ1-4; possibly TRBD1 for D (6 bases). The CDR3 spans 17 residues. Germline assignment: CDR1 MNHNS and CDR2 SASEGT. The germline V and J ends were trimmed by 3 bases and 5 bases, with 19 bases remaining between them. CDR3 residues: CASSDRGTKFANEKLFF. In DNA form, the CDR3 reads TGTGCCAGCAGTGACCGCGGGACAAAGTTTGCAAATGAAAAACTGTTTTTT.

To note about this clone: A junction end diverges from the germline sequence, so it may reflect a read error. The genes are TRBV11-2 and TRBJ2-1; D is possibly TRBD1 (6 bases). Germline CDR1 and CDR2: SGHAT and FQNNGV. The CDR3 totals 15 residues. CDR3 in amino acids: CSSSLGQDSYNEQFF. The CDR3 DNA sequence: TGTTCCAGCAGCTTAGGCCAGGACAGCTACAATGAGCAGTTCTTC.

This clone occurred many times. The CDR3 sequence: CASSLAPTSFSTDTQYF. CDR3 DNA: TGTGCCAGCAGCTTAGCCCCGACAAGCTTTAGCACAGATACGCAGTATTTT. The chain recombines TRBV7-6 with TRBJ2-3; D call uncertain. Germline lookup yields CDR1 SGHVS and CDR2 FNYEAQ. The CDR3 has 17 residues. Trimming removed 0 bases at V and 0 bases at J, with 13 bases between.

J is TRBJ2-7 and V is TRBV4-1; 11 bases agree with TRBD2. With V trimmed by 4 bases and J by 0 bases, 8 bases remained unmatched. Germline V gene data show CDR1 as MGHRA and CDR2 as YSYEKL. CDR3 length equals 17 residues. CDR3 region: CASSRPGLAGSSYEQYF. The CDR3 DNA is TGCGCCAGCAGCCGACCTGGACTAGCGGGTTCCTCCTACGAGCAGTACTTC.

This clone was seen many times. This chain uses TRBV20-1 with TRBJ1-2, with D possibly being TRBD1 (5 bases). Trimming took off 6 bases at V and 4 bases at J, with 18 bases between the two ends. The CDR3 consists of 14 residues. CDR1 and CDR2 from the germline V gene are DFQATT and SNEGSKA (reference sequence). The CDR3: CSAQPRGYGYGYTF. In DNA, the CDR3 is TGCAGTGCCCAACCCCGGGGGTACGGCTATGGCTACACCTTC.

This clone was recorded at least ten times. One end of the junction fails to match germline, which may point to a read error. Other DNA sequences within the sample encode an identical CDR3. CDR3 sequence (DNA): TGCGCCAGTAGTATAGTTTGGCAGGGGAGGGGAATCTACAATGAGCAGTTCTTC. This encodes CASSIVWQGRGIYNEQFF. The chain combines TRBV19 with TRBJ2-1; D is perhaps TRBD2 (7 bases). Per the germline V gene, CDR1 is LNHDA and CDR2 is SQIVND (reference sequence). The CDR3 spans 18 residues.

To note about this clone: The conserved phenylalanine or tryptophan normally closing the CDR3 is absent here, so this likely arose from a read error. The rearrangement links TRBV11-2 to TRBJ2-1; TRBD1 is a possible D gene (7 bases). Trimming took off 3 bases at V and 3 bases at J, with 15 bases between the two ends. The CDR3 is 16 amino acids. Germline V lookup: CDR1 SGHAT, CDR2 FQNNGV. The CDR3 loop reads CASSFGSQGGYNEQFY. For the CDR3, the DNA is TGTGCCAGCAGCTTTGGGAGCCAGGGGGGCTACAATGAGCAGTTCTAC.

This clone was counted many times. The chain has TRBV12-3 or TRBV12-4 and TRBJ1-1; tentative D call: TRBD1 (6 bases). Trimming stripped 1 base from V and 4 bases from J, with 7 bases between. There are 13 residues in the CDR3. The CDR3, as DNA: TGTGCCAGCAGTTTAGGAGGGGGCACTGAAGCTTTCTTT. This encodes CASSLGGGTEAFF.

This clone was recorded a few times. CDR3 in amino acids: CASILGQGAYNEQFF. CDR3 coding DNA: TGTGCCAGCATCCTGGGACAGGGGGCCTACAATGAGCAGTTCTTC. The genes are TRBV6-1 and TRBJ2-1, with 11 bases that match TRBD1. This CDR3 has 15 residues. V shed 7 bases, J shed 2 bases, and the junction held 4 bases outside the gene matches. CDR1 and CDR2 (germline): MNHNS, SASEGT.

This clone was recorded many times. J is TRBJ2-7 and V is TRBV5-5, with D perhaps matching TRBD1 (5 bases). This CDR3 has 11 residues. V lost 8 bases and J 2 bases, leaving 8 bases between the germline ends. CDR1 is SGHKS and CDR2 is YYEKEE in the germline V gene (reference sequence). The CDR3 spells CASGAAYEQYF. CDR3 bases: TGTGCCAGTGGGGCAGCCTACGAGCAGTACTTC.

This clone occurred a few times. The chain recombines TRBV2 with TRBJ2-3; a weak D match, TRBD2 (5 bases). V was cut by 4 bases and J by 6 bases, with 11 bases left in between. The length of the CDR3 is 13 residues. Germline CDR1 reads SNHLY; CDR2 reads FYNNEI. CDR3 nucleotides: TGTGCCAGCAGTGTCCAGGAGGTGGATACGCAGTATTTT. Translating it yields CASSVQEVDTQYF. The full variable domain, its missing parts supplied by reference TRBV2 and TRBJ2-3, is EPEVTQTPSHQVTQMGQEVILRCVPISNHLYFYWYRQILGQKVEFLVSFYNNEISEKSEIFDDQFSVERPDGSNFTLKIRSTKLEDSAMYFCASSVQEVDTQYFGPGTRLTVL.

This clone is classed as medium-sized. V is TRBV2 and J is TRBJ2-7; perhaps TRBD1 as D (5 bases). This CDR3 contains 15 residues. Trimming removed 6 bases from V and 3 bases from J, with 18 bases in between. The V gene's germline CDR1 is SNHLY and CDR2 FYNNEI. This CDR3 reads CASREQDVRYYEQYF. Written as DNA, the CDR3 is TGTGCCAGCAGAGAACAGGACGTACGATACTACGAGCAGTACTTC.

The rearrangement joins TRBV28 to TRBJ2-7; maybe TRBD2 (6 bases). Trimming removed 2 bases at V and 6 bases at J, with 14 bases between. Germline values: CDR1 MDHEN, CDR2 SYDVKM. The CDR3 consists of 14 residues. The CDR3 region has the DNA TGTGCCAGCAGTTTAACTAGCTGGAGTCTCGAGCAGTACTTC. Protein: CASSLTSWSLEQYF.

This clone was recorded at least ten times. The gene calls are TRBV2 and TRBJ2-3; D may be TRBD1 (6 bases). The V end was cut by 6 bases, the J end by 2 bases, with 9 bases between. The CDR3 loop spans 13 amino acids. Germline V gives CDR1 SNHLY, CDR2 FYNNEI. The CDR3 sequence: CASSGQYTDTQYF. In nucleotides, the CDR3 is TGTGCCAGCAGCGGACAGTACACAGATACGCAGTATTTT.

This clone was counted only a few times. J is TRBJ1-1 and V is TRBV2; D gene uncertain. The CDR3 is 11 amino acids. Germline V gene data show CDR1 as SNHLY and CDR2 as FYNNEI. The V and J ends lost 6 bases and 3 bases respectively, with 5 bases between them. The CDR3 coding sequence is TGTGCCAGCAGCTTATACACTGAAGCTTTCTTT. Translating it yields CASSLYTEAFF.

This clone was seen a handful of times. Possible read error: a much larger clone is one base away. The chain carries TRBV6-6 and TRBJ1-2, with 7 bases aligning to TRBD1. The V and J ends lost 2 bases and 1 base, in that order; junction bases with no gene match: 13. This CDR3 contains 18 residues. Germline CDR1 MNHNY, CDR2 SVGAGI (reference sequence). Written as DNA, the CDR3 is TGTGCCAGCAGTTACGCTGCGACAGGGAAGCTAGATAACTATGGCTACACCTTC. It translates to CASSYAATGKLDNYGYTF.

There are many counts of this clone. This sequence joins TRBV28 and TRBJ1-1; possible D gene TRBD1, 5 bases. The CDR3 spans 14 residues. The germline CDR1 and CDR2 sequences are MDHEN and SYDVKM. Trimming took 6 bases from V and 11 from J, leaving 22 bases between them. In DNA form, the CDR3 reads TGTGCCAGCAGGGAGCCTCTTGGGGCGTATGCGGCTTTCTTT. This encodes CASREPLGAYAAFF.

This clone was counted ten times or more. The chain combines TRBV9 with TRBJ1-3, with TRBD1 identical over 7 bases. The ends lost 4 bases at V and 4 bases at J; junction bases unmatched: 8. The CDR3 has 15 residues. CDR1 SGDLS and CDR2 YYNGEE come from the germline V gene. In DNA form, the CDR3 reads TGTGCCAGCAGCCCAGAGGACAGGTTAGGAAACACCATATATTTT. This translates into CASSPEDRLGNTIYF.

The rearrangement links TRBV20-1 to TRBJ1-5; 9 bases map to TRBD1. This CDR3 is 18 amino acids long. Germline CDR1 and CDR2: DFQATT and SNEGSKA (reference sequence). Trimming took 1 base from V and 0 from J; bases not matched to a gene: 10. DNA of the CDR3: TGCAGTGCTAGAGGCGGACAGGGGTTTTCCTATAGCAATCAGCCCCAGCATTTT. The encoded protein is CSARGGQGFSYSNQPQHF.

In regard to this clone: The germline gene is not matched at one end of the junction; a read error may be the cause. This rearrangement joins TRBV10-3 to TRBJ2-7; D ambiguous. This CDR3 is 13 amino acids long. CDR1 and CDR2 (germline): ENHRY, SYGVKD. As DNA, the CDR3 is TGTGCTATCAGTGAGCTGCCCAAGGGCGAGCAGTACTTC. The encoded protein is CAISELPKGEQYF.

This chain uses TRBV18 with TRBJ2-1; no reliable D call. V lost 2 bases, J lost 10 bases, and 6 bases lay in between. The CDR3 is made up of 11 amino acids. CDR1 is KGHSH and CDR2 is LQKENI in the germline V gene. CDR3 DNA sequence: TGTGCCAGCTCACCAGGCCGAGAGCAGTTCTTC. Translation: CASSPGREQFF.

This clone has ten or more counts. This sequence joins TRBV28 and TRBJ1-1; no clear D gene. This CDR3 spans 13 amino acids. Germline loops: CDR1 MDHEN, CDR2 SYDVKM. Trimming pared 5 bases from V and 11 bases from J, leaving 18 bases between. The CDR3 spells CASSIPGHKPAFF. The CDR3 DNA sequence: TGTGCCAGCAGTATCCCGGGCCATAAGCCGGCTTTCTTT.

As to this clone: One junction end disagrees with the germline gene, perhaps due to a read error. J is TRBJ2-3 and V is TRBV2; tentatively, D is TRBD1 (6 bases). The CDR3 totals 16 residues. The germline V gene encodes CDR1 SNHLY and CDR2 FYNNEI. The CDR3 sequence: CASIEIVPDRLDTQYF. The CDR3 bases are TGTGCCAGCATTGAAATCGTCCCTGACAGGTTAGATACGCAGTATTTT.

This clone showed up many times. This chain links TRBV6-1 with TRBJ2-2, with 15 positions matching TRBD2. V lost 6 bases and J lost 2; bases outside the gene matches: 4. Germline CDR1 reads MNHNS; CDR2 reads SASEGT. The CDR3 has 17 residues. This chain's CDR3 is CASSGLAGGGNTGELFF. CDR3 coding DNA: TGTGCCAGCAGCGGACTAGCGGGGGGGGGCAACACCGGGGAGCTGTTTTTT.